The rows below give T cell receptor beta chains drawn from one sample of a study of cytomegalovirus exposure and HLA in healthy donors. Only in-frame clones appear in the TCRdb table, and some are missing; sequencing was by immunoSEQ multiplex PCR. Of 95,000 to 150,000 clones in the sample, around 86% were seen once. The sequenced material came from PBMCs. The receptors originated from a woman under 30 in good health and CMV-seronegative. Both conserved end residues are part of each CDR3. Fields, in order: clone size, V gene, D gene, J gene, CDR3 protein, CDR3 DNA. The D gene is left open where the match is weak. Some rows mark clone size as missing; the rest say once, few, many or name a class of expanded clone.

NA	TRBV6-5	NA	TRBJ1-4	CASSYSGLYEKLFF	TGTGCCAGCAGTTACTCGGGACTGTATGAAAAACTGTTTTTT
NA	TRBV2	TRBD1	TRBJ2-6	CASSGRGRAGANVLTF	TGTGCCAGCAGTGGCAGGGGGCGGGCTGGGGCCAACGTCCTGACTTTC
NA	TRBV19	TRBD2	TRBJ2-7	CASSIGTSGHEQYF	TGTGCCAGTAGTATCGGGACTAGCGGCCACGAGCAGTACTTC
NA	TRBV19	NA	TRBJ2-3	CAWTGTDTQYF	TGTGCCTGGACAGGCACAGATACGCAGTATTTT
once	TRBV19	NA	TRBJ1-1	CASSIAGVRDTEAFF	TGTGCCAGTAGTATAGCGGGGGTCAGGGACACTGAAGCTTTCTTT
once	TRBV25-1	TRBD1	TRBJ1-2	CASSDTTGGTYGYTF	TGTGCCAGCAGTGATACGACAGGGGGAACATATGGCTACACCTTC
NA	TRBV5-5	NA	TRBJ2-7	CASSLGWAATYEQYF	TGTGCCAGCAGCTTGGGGTGGGCAGCTACTTACGAGCAGTACTTC
NA	TRBV6-5	NA	TRBJ1-5	CASSLFSNQPQHF	TGTGCCAGCAGTTTATTTAGCAATCAGCCCCAGCATTTT
NA	TRBV19	NA	TRBJ2-1	CASSILRSSYNEQFF	TGTGCCAGTAGTATCTTGAGGAGCTCCTACAATGAGCAGTTCTTC
NA	TRBV7-6	NA	TRBJ2-7	CASSLSAGEQYF	TGTGCCAGCAGCTTATCGGCGGGGGAGCAGTACTTC
NA	TRBV18	TRBD1	TRBJ2-4	CASSPDRGLDIQYF	TGTGCCAGCTCACCAGACAGGGGGTTGGACATTCAGTACTTC
NA	TRBV29-1	TRBD1	TRBJ2-1	CSVPPGQGANEQFF	TGCAGCGTCCCTCCGGGACAGGGTGCGAATGAGCAGTTCTTC
NA	TRBV4-1	NA	TRBJ2-3	CASSQDNTQRDTQYF	TGCGCCAGCAGCCAAGATAACACCCAGAGGGATACGCAGTATTTT
once	TRBV21-1	NA	TRBJ1-2	CASSKKGGRRDREDGYTF	TGTGCCAGCAGCAAAAAGGGGGGAAGGAGGGACAGGGAGGATGGCTACACCTTC
NA	TRBV10-2	NA	TRBJ1-2	CASSAGVANYGYTF	TGCGCCAGCAGTGCAGGGGTGGCTAACTATGGCTACACCTTC
NA	TRBV19	NA	TRBJ1-1	CASSMSLTTHTEAFF	TGTGCCAGTAGTATGAGTCTCACCACCCACACTGAAGCTTTCTTT
few	TRBV6-5	NA	TRBJ2-7	CASSYRDNYEQYF	TGTGCCAGCAGTTATCGCGACAACTACGAGCAGTACTTC
NA	TRBV6-1	NA	TRBJ1-2	CATYSNYGYTF	TGTGCCACGTACAGCAACTATGGCTACACCTTC
NA	TRBV11-2	NA	TRBJ1-1	CASSLDGAEAFF	TGTGCCAGCAGCTTAGATGGAGCTGAAGCTTTCTTT
few	TRBV7-9	NA	TRBJ2-7	CASSPLEGHSSYEQYF	TGTGCCAGCAGCCCCCTAGAGGGTCATAGCTCCTACGAGCAGTACTTC
NA	TRBV6-4	NA	TRBJ1-1	CASSAGETATEAFF	TGTGCCAGCAGCGCCGGGGAGACGGCCACTGAAGCTTTCTTT
NA	TRBV21-1	NA	TRBJ1-1	CASSSRGLPGTEAFF	TGTGCCAGCAGCTCCCGGGGTCTTCCGGGGACTGAAGCTTTCTTT
NA	TRBV4-1	TRBD1	TRBJ2-1	CASSAPGQGNEQFF	TGCGCCAGCAGCGCCCCGGGACAGGGTAATGAGCAGTTCTTC
NA	TRBV4-2	NA	TRBJ2-1	CASSPGSGVTDEQFF	TGTGCCAGCAGCCCCGGCTCAGGGGTAACCGATGAGCAGTTCTTC
once	TRBV6-5	NA	TRBJ2-7	CASRSRRSYEQYF	TGTGCCAGCCGGTCCCGGAGGTCCTACGAGCAGTACTTC
NA	TRBV5-4	NA	TRBJ2-4	CASSLTGLLAKNIQYF	TGTGCCAGCAGCTTGACAGGGTTACTAGCCAAAAACATTCAGTACTTC
NA	TRBV28	TRBD1	TRBJ2-7	CASSLTGGSLYEQYF	TGTGCCAGCAGTTTAACAGGGGGCTCACTCTACGAGCAGTACTTC
NA	TRBV19	TRBD2	TRBJ2-1	CASSSGLAGGPHEQFF	TGTGCCAGTAGTTCCGGACTAGCGGGAGGGCCTCATGAGCAGTTCTTC
NA	TRBV4-1	NA	TRBJ2-3	CASSQPFRRDTQYF	TGCGCCAGCAGCCAACCCTTTAGGCGGGATACGCAGTATTTT
NA	TRBV2	NA	TRBJ1-4	CASRAGLNEKLFF	TGTGCCAGCAGGGCAGGGCTTAATGAAAAACTGTTTTTT
NA	TRBV15	NA	TRBJ2-3	CATSTGEGVYLYSTDTQYF	TGTGCCACCAGCACCGGAGAGGGAGTCTACCTCTATAGCACAGATACGCAGTATTTT
NA	TRBV11-2	TRBD1	TRBJ2-5	CASSPVKGQSRQETQYF	TGTGCCAGCAGCCCAGTCAAGGGACAGTCACGACAAGAGACCCAGTACTTC
NA	TRBV4-2	NA	TRBJ2-7	CASSQEGASSYEQYF	TGTGCCAGCAGCCAAGAAGGGGCTAGTTCCTACGAGCAGTACTTC
NA	TRBV27	TRBD2	TRBJ2-7	CASSLTSAAYEQYF	TGTGCCAGCAGTTTGACTAGCGCCGCCTACGAGCAGTACTTC
NA	TRBV28	NA	TRBJ2-7	CASSRLAGSYEQYF	TGTGCCAGCAGTCGTCTCGCGGGCTCCTACGAGCAGTACTTC
NA	TRBV6-1	TRBD1	TRBJ1-2	CASRPTGVRGYTF	TGTGCCAGCAGACCCACAGGGGTACGAGGCTACACCTTC
few	TRBV11-3	NA	TRBJ2-5	CASSTGTRETQYF	TGTGCCAGCAGCACAGGGACGCGGGAGACCCAGTACTTC
NA	TRBV28	TRBD1	TRBJ2-7	CASSDRGAYEQYF	TGTGCCAGCAGTGACAGGGGGGCCTACGAGCAGTACTTC
NA	TRBV28	TRBD1	TRBJ2-1	CASRGQGAQYNEQFF	TGTGCCAGCAGAGGACAGGGGGCGCAGTACAATGAGCAGTTCTTC
NA	TRBV15	NA	TRBJ2-7	CATSRGTVNEQYF	TGTGCCACCAGCAGAGGGACAGTCAACGAGCAGTACTTC
NA	TRBV19	NA	TRBJ2-1	CASSTGLPNEQFF	TGTGCCAGTAGTACGGGACTGCCGAATGAGCAGTTCTTC
NA	TRBV14	TRBD1	TRBJ1-2	CASSRDRGLYNYGYTF	TGTGCCAGCAGCCGGGACAGGGGGCTTTATAACTATGGCTACACCTTC
NA	TRBV19	TRBD2	TRBJ2-7	CASARTSGSYEQYF	TGTGCCAGTGCCAGGACTAGCGGGAGTTACGAGCAGTACTTC
NA	TRBV5-3	TRBD2	TRBJ2-1	CARSHGREASSYNEQFF	TGTGCCAGAAGTCACGGGCGGGAGGCTAGCTCCTACAATGAGCAGTTCTTC
NA	TRBV30	TRBD1	TRBJ1-1	CACTGTGNTEAFF	TGTGCCTGTACCGGGACAGGGAACACTGAAGCTTTCTTT
NA	TRBV11-3	NA	TRBJ2-7	CASSSVLDEQYF	TGTGCCAGCAGCTCAGTATTGGACGAGCAGTACTTC
NA	TRBV27	TRBD2	TRBJ2-4	CASSSPASGTNIQYF	TGTGCCAGCAGTTCACCGGCTAGCGGGACGAACATTCAGTACTTC
NA	TRBV9	NA	TRBJ1-3	CASSVGWPQNTIYF	TGTGCCAGCAGCGTAGGGTGGCCCCAAAACACCATATATTTT
once	TRBV6-5	NA	TRBJ2-1	CASSYNRDNEQFF	TGTGCCAGCAGTTACAACAGGGACAATGAGCAGTTCTTC
NA	TRBV27	TRBD2	TRBJ2-5	CASSVRWGGRQTQYF	TGTGCCAGCAGTGTACGATGGGGAGGGAGGCAGACCCAGTACTTC
NA	TRBV5-4	NA	TRBJ1-1	CASSFYGGDTEAFF	TGTGCCAGCAGCTTTTACGGAGGGGACACTGAAGCTTTCTTT
NA	TRBV29-1	NA	TRBJ2-1	CSVDLDGNEQFF	TGCAGCGTTGACCTCGACGGGAATGAGCAGTTCTTC
few	TRBV19	NA	TRBJ2-2	CASSIRGGGTGELFF	TGTGCCAGTAGTATTAGGGGAGGGGGTACCGGGGAGCTGTTTTTT
once	TRBV4-1	NA	TRBJ1-5	CASSPNRAQPQHF	TGCGCCAGCAGCCCCAACAGGGCTCAGCCCCAGCATTTT